This T cell receptor (beta chain) came from a study of blood T cell repertoires in COVID-19. About the study: The analysed material was cDNA or gDNA that came from T cells, B-cell-depleted T cells, or PBMCs.

Original analysis: Using reference gene primer amplification, nucleated cell counts were estimated. Measured with immunoSEQ multiplex PCR; TCRdb has only the in-frame clones, and not every one. That table is the source of V, J and clone size, and D and trimming were worked out from the DNA. The sample gives under 200,000 clones, approximately 84% of which show up once; 4.5% to 5% is in the top ten. Germline V gives CDR1 SGHNT, CDR2 YENEEA. V lost 5 bases to trimming and J lost 2 bases; unmatched junction nucleotides: 3. The CDR3 loop spans 13 amino acids. The genes are TRBV11-3 and TRBJ2-7, with 7 bases aligning to TRBD2. The TCR sequence derives from a woman older than 75 with acute or convalescent COVID-19. Sequencing input: peripheral blood. In DNA form, the CDR3 reads TGTGCCAGCAGCCGAGGACTAGCCTACGAGCAGTACTTC. Translating it yields CASSRGLAYEQYF.